The subject of this entry is one T cell receptor beta chain. The antigen remains unidentified. The sample belongs to a study of shared clonotypes between healthy human individuals. The CDR3 contains 18 residues. V lost 4 bases, J lost 0 bases, and 20 bases lay in between. Looked up from germline, CDR1 is LNHDA and CDR2 is SQIVND (reference sequence). Deep level was the assay's run setting. On sorted subsets, replicate PCRs used approximately 190 ng DNA, or tens of thousands of T cell genomes. Assay used: immunoSEQ multiplex PCR; TCRdb lists only in-frame clones, some missing. This sample carries about 2.4 million clones, approximately 94% of them seen once, and the ten largest clones take 0.36%. Study results and limitations: Sharing across a few donors was seen in 5% to 5.5% of naive CD4 clonotypes.

All participating donors were Caucasian adults from Nashville, Tennessee. The sample consisted of naive CD4+ T cells from PBMCs. Subset indicated: CD45RA+ positively selected. This chain links TRBV19 with TRBJ2-3; D ambiguous. The TCR comes from a man aged 18 to 35 in good health. Some clones in this sample may be carry-over from other donors' samples. The CDR3 nucleotides are TGTGCCAGTAGTAAAAGAAGGGCCCCATATCCTAGCACAGATACGCAGTATTTT. As protein: CASSKRRAPYPSTDTQYF.